The 15 T cell receptor beta chains listed next were all sequenced from one sample in a study of beta chain features in type 1 diabetes. Study-wide results and caveats: Moderately but significantly shorter TCRB CDR3s were found in Type 1 diabetes patients in all four CD4+ subsets.

For these TCRs, the target antigens are not known. Expressed TCRB transcripts got sequenced, as all isolated RNA was reverse transcribed. This table comes from immunoSEQ multiplex PCR, and its TCRdb copy is limited to in-frame clones, with some not included. The sample consists of approximately 170,000 clones, less than 9.5% of them appearing once. The sample taken for sequencing was central memory CD4+ T cells from blood. The source is a woman aged 40-49 years with type 1 diabetes.

This clone was counted at least ten times. The V and J genes are TRBV30 and TRBJ1-5; D perhaps matches TRBD1 (5 bases). V shed 0 bases and J shed 5 bases, with 11 bases lying between them. Germline CDR1 reads GTSNPN; CDR2 reads SVGIG (reference sequence). CDR3 size: 14 residues. CDR3 DNA: TGTGCCTGGAGTGTTCGGGGGTTGGATCAGCCCCAGCATTTT. Its translation: CAWSVRGLDQPQHF.

This clone was seen only a few times. The gene calls are TRBV7-9 and TRBJ2-5, with 7 bases identical to TRBD1. Trimming cost V 1 base and J 4 bases; bases outside gene matches: 9. The CDR3 is made up of 16 amino acids. The V gene's germline CDR1 is SEHNR and CDR2 FQNEAQ (reference sequence). The CDR3 is CASSLGVRQGSETQYF. The CDR3 DNA is TGTGCCAGCAGCTTAGGTGTCAGACAGGGTTCAGAGACCCAGTACTTC.

This clone was recorded a few times. The V call is TRBV28, the J call TRBJ2-1, with D possibly being TRBD1 (8 bases). Germline loops: CDR1 MDHEN, CDR2 SYDVKM. Trimming removed 6 bases from V and 2 bases from J, with 14 bases in between. The CDR3 runs to 15 residues. CDR3 bases: TGTGCCAGCAGACAGGGGGGGACGACCTACAATGAGCAGTTCTTC. It translates to CASRQGGTTYNEQFF.

There are a few counts of this clone. The rearrangement links TRBV5-4 to TRBJ1-2; 7 bases fit TRBD1. Unmatched junction bases numbered 4, after V lost 4 bases and J lost 4 bases. The CDR3 totals 13 residues. Germline values: CDR1 SGHNT, CDR2 YYREEE (reference sequence). In nucleotides, the CDR3 is TGTGCCAGCAGCGCGGACAGGCTCTATGGCTACACCTTC. This translates into CASSADRLYGYTF.

The chain uses TRBV7-2 and TRBJ1-4, with D perhaps TRBD1 (5 bases). The germline gives CDR1 SGHTA, CDR2 FQGNSA. The V and J ends lost 5 bases and 8 bases respectively, with 18 bases between them. This CDR3 is 15 amino acids long. The CDR3 DNA follows: TGTGCCAGCAGCCCTAGTACAGGCTATGGGGAAAAACTGTTTTTT. Its protein is CASSPSTGYGEKLFF.

This clone was seen many times. This chain connects TRBV9 to TRBJ1-1; 8 bases match TRBD1. Trimming removed 4 bases from V and 5 bases from J; junction bases left unmatched: 7. Germline V gene lookup returns CDR1 SGDLS and CDR2 YYNGEE. The CDR3 spans 14 residues. The CDR3 reads CASSSTGESTEAFF. CDR3 nucleotide sequence: TGTGCCAGCAGCTCGACAGGGGAATCGACTGAAGCTTTCTTT. The variable domain in full, completed from reference TRBV9 and TRBJ1-1, reads DSGVTQTPKHLITATGQRVTLRCSPRSGDLSVYWYQQSLDQGLQFLIQYYNGEERAKGNILERFSAQQFPDLHSELNLSSLELGDSALYFCASSSTGESTEAFFGQGTRLTVV.

A few counts support this clone. This chain joins TRBV2 and TRBJ1-2; maybe TRBD1 (5 bases). Trimming shortened V by 7 bases and J by 0 bases, and 12 bases separated the two germline ends. There are 14 residues in the CDR3. Germline V gene lookup returns CDR1 SNHLY and CDR2 FYNNEI. In DNA, the CDR3 is TGTGCCAGCATCACAGGAACAGCTAACTATGGCTACACCTTC. Its translation: CASITGTANYGYTF.

The chain combines TRBV4-1 with TRBJ2-7; D is undetermined. Trimming left V 0 bases short and J 0 bases short, with 9 bases between. The CDR3 totals 15 residues. CDR1 and CDR2 from the germline V gene are MGHRA and YSYEKL. CDR3 loop: CASSQDRYSSYEQYF. The CDR3 DNA reads as TGCGCCAGCAGCCAAGATCGATATAGCTCCTACGAGCAGTACTTC.

Ten or more counts support this clone. The genes are TRBV7-9 and TRBJ1-4; 8 nucleotides match TRBD1. Per the germline V gene, CDR1 is SEHNR and CDR2 is FQNEAQ (reference sequence). The CDR3 covers 16 residues. Trimming took 1 base from V and 4 from J; bases not matched to a gene: 5. CDR3 protein: CASSLVGTGDNEKLFF. Written as DNA, the CDR3 is TGTGCCAGCAGCTTAGTCGGGACAGGAGATAATGAAAAACTGTTTTTT.

The genes are TRBV5-7 and TRBJ2-5; 10 positions match TRBD2. TRBV5-7 is marked as an open reading frame, function uncertain. The CDR3 spans 16 residues. V was clipped by 0 bases and J by 7 bases; unmatched bases: 9. CDR3 loop: CASSLEREGSLGTQYF. Here the CDR3 DNA reads TGTGCCAGCAGCTTGGAGCGGGAGGGCTCATTGGGGACCCAGTACTTC.

The rearrangement links TRBV4-3 to TRBJ2-3; unclear D gene. The CDR3 extends over 15 amino acids. Deletions cut 4 bases from V and 1 base from J, with 12 bases between. Germline CDR1 reads LGHNA; CDR2 reads YSLEER. The CDR3 coding sequence is TGCGCCAGCAGCCGAGAGTGGCCCGGCACAGATACGCAGTATTTT. It codes for CASSREWPGTDTQYF.

A few counts support this clone. This rearrangement joins TRBV6-6 to TRBJ2-7, with D unresolved. Trimming removed 6 bases from V and 0 bases from J, with 12 bases in between. Germline CDR1 is MNHNY and CDR2 is SVGAGI (reference sequence). This CDR3 region has 14 residues. The CDR3: CASRPPESSYEQYF. Written as DNA, the CDR3 is TGTGCCAGCAGACCACCGGAGAGCTCCTACGAGCAGTACTTC.

The chain is built from TRBV25-1 and TRBJ2-3; D perhaps matches TRBD1 (5 bases). The germline V gene has CDR1 MGHDK and CDR2 SYGVNS. Trimming stripped 8 bases from V and 2 bases from J, with 11 bases between. The length of the CDR3 is 13 residues. The CDR3 DNA reads TGTGCCAGCTTACGGACAAACACAGATACGCAGTATTTT. Amino acid sequence: CASLRTNTDTQYF.

In its sample, this clone was seen a few times. The chain employs TRBV7-2 and TRBJ2-7; TRBD2 matches 7 bases. With 1 base clipped from V and 0 bases from J, the junction kept 6 bases outside the gene matches. Looked up from germline, CDR1 is SGHTA and CDR2 is FQGNSA. This CDR3 region has 16 residues. CDR3 in DNA: TGTGCCAGCAGCTTAGTCCTTGGCGGGGGCTCCTACGAGCAGTACTTC. It translates to CASSLVLGGGSYEQYF. Using reference TRBV7-2 and TRBJ2-7 for the parts outside the CDR3, the full variable domain is GAGVSQSPSNKVTEKGKDVELRCDPISGHTALYWYRQSLGQGLEFLIYFQGNSAPDKSGLPSDRFSAERTGGSVSTLTIQRTQQEDSAVYLCASSLVLGGGSYEQYFGPGTRLTVT.

This clone came up a few times. This rearrangement joins TRBV5-1 to TRBJ2-7, with 9 bases fitting TRBD1. Germline CDR1 reads SGHRS; CDR2 reads YFSETQ. The CDR3 extends over 15 amino acids. The J segment lost 8 bases and the V segment lost 4 bases, leaving 13 bases of the junction unmatched. The CDR3 spells CASSLPLDRGFQQYF. Written as DNA, the CDR3 is TGCGCCAGCAGCCTCCCGTTGGACAGGGGATTTCAGCAGTACTTC.